This entry lists 19 T cell receptor beta chains sequenced from one sample in a study of molecular identifiers for immune sequencing clone quantification. In TCRdb, the PCR reads were re-called with MiXCR into one record per CDR3 protein. The data contain about 640,000 distinct CDR3 sequences, approximately 20% of them singletons. The specimen sequenced was naive CD8+ T cells from blood, with Jurkat cell RNA spiked in. Subset here: FACS-sorted CD8+CD4-CCR7+CD45RA+ naive T cells. These receptors came from a human donor in good health. Some libraries in this study had Jurkat cell RNA spiked in.

This clonotype was recorded a few times. This chain's CDR3 is CASSYGFRIDTGELFF. The CDR3 DNA sequence: TGTGCCAGCAGTTACGGGTTCAGGATAGACACCGGGGAGCTGTTTTTT. The chain is built from TRBV6-5 and TRBJ2-2; no reliable D call. Germline assignment: CDR1 MNHEY and CDR2 SVGAGI. CDR3 size: 16 residues. Trimming removed 2 bases from V and 3 bases from J, with 13 bases in between.

This clonotype was picked up a small number of times. V is TRBV7-2 and J is TRBJ2-7; D may be TRBD1 (7 bases). The CDR3 length is 18 residues. Germline V lookup: CDR1 SGHTA, CDR2 FQGNSA. Trimming took 1 base from V and 0 from J, leaving 19 bases between them. The CDR3, as DNA: TGTGCCAGCAGCTTAGAGGGTAACAGGGGACTTACCTCCTACGAGCAGTACTTC. This encodes CASSLEGNRGLTSYEQYF.

In the case of this clonotype: A clone one base away is much larger, so this may be a read error. This chain links TRBV4-1 with TRBJ2-3; no definite D call. In germline, CDR1 is MGHRA, CDR2 YSYEKL. The CDR3 length is 17 residues. CDR3 sequence (DNA): TGCGCCAGCAGCCAAGATGGCGGCTCCATTTTTACTGATACGCATTATTTT. Amino acid sequence: CASSQDGGSIFTDTHYF.

This clonotype appeared once. Compared with germline, one end of the junction differs, possibly owing to a read error. This chain joins TRBV12-3 or TRBV12-4 and TRBJ1-3; D unresolved. The CDR3 extends over 13 amino acids. The CDR3 nucleotides are TGTGCCTGCAGCCCCCCCCCTGGAAGCACCATATATTTT. As protein: CACSPPPGSTIYF.

Worth noting for this clonotype: Given a much more abundant clone one base away, this may be a read error. CDR3 in amino acids: CASKIRSSYNEQFF. Written as DNA, the CDR3 is TGTGCCAGCAAAATCCGGAGCTCCTACAATGAGCAGTTCTTC. This chain links TRBV6-5 with TRBJ2-1; D gene unclear. Germline CDR1 and CDR2: MNHEY and SVGAGI. This CDR3 has 14 amino acids. Trimming removed 7 bases at V and 0 bases at J, with 10 bases between.

Comments on this clonotype: This could be a read error, since a much larger clone is one nucleotide away. The rearrangement links TRBV27 to TRBJ2-7; D not certain. The CDR3 totals 13 residues. Germline V gene sequence: CDR1 MNHEY, CDR2 SMNVEV (reference sequence). CDR3: CASSLVTGYEQCF. DNA of the CDR3: TGTGCCAGCAGTTTAGTCACCGGCTACGAGCAGTGCTTC.

Concerning this clonotype: Given a much more abundant clone one base away, this may be a read error. As the CDR3 is not closed by the conserved phenylalanine or tryptophan, this likely results from a read error. The chain uses TRBV4-1 and TRBJ2-2; D uncertain. This CDR3 spans 14 amino acids. The germline V gene encodes CDR1 MGHRA and CDR2 YSYEKL. Trimming removed 0 bases at V and 7 bases at J, with 9 bases between. The DNA for the CDR3 is TGCGCCAGCAGCCAAGAAAAGGATGGCGGGGAGCTGTTTTCT. Encoded protein: CASSQEKDGGELFS.

Remarks on this clonotype: With a much larger clone just one base away, this may be a read error. The V call is TRBV9, the J call TRBJ2-2, with 9 bases lining up with TRBD1. The V gene's germline CDR1 is SGDLS and CDR2 YYNGEE. CDR3 size: 16 residues. CDR3 sequence reads: CASSAPGQGITGEPFF. The CDR3 region has the DNA TGTGCCAGCAGCGCCCCGGGACAGGGAATCACCGGGGAGCCGTTTTTT.

About this clonotype itself: A clone one base away is much larger, so this may be a read error. V gene TRBV7-9 combines with J gene TRBJ2-7; 7 nucleotides match TRBD1. Trimming removed 6 bases from V and 2 bases from J; junction bases left unmatched: 10. The CDR3 contains 15 residues. Germline V gene sequence: CDR1 SEHNR, CDR2 FQNEAQ (reference sequence). The CDR3 is CASRLPGTDTYEQYF. The CDR3 coding sequence is TGTGCCAGCAGGTTACCCGGGACAGACACCTACGAGCAGTACTTC.

In its sample, this clonotype was seen a few times. The V gene is TRBV6-2 or TRBV6-3, the J gene TRBJ2-2; D call uncertain. Germline assignment: CDR1 MNHEY and CDR2 SVGEGT. Trimming removed 4 bases from V and 6 bases from J, with 9 bases in between. The CDR3 is made up of 13 amino acids. CDR3 DNA sequence: TGTGCCAGCAGTTTCACTATTCCCGGGGAGCTGTTTTTT. Its translation: CASSFTIPGELFF.

This clonotype was seen many times. This chain links TRBV19 with TRBJ1-5, with 7 bases that match TRBD1. In germline, CDR1 is LNHDA, CDR2 SQIVND (reference sequence). The CDR3 covers 16 residues. V was pared by 5 bases and J by 2 bases, with 9 bases of the junction left unmatched. CDR3 amino acids: CASSPAGGRGNQPQHF. In nucleotides, the CDR3 is TGTGCCAGTAGTCCAGCAGGGGGGCGCGGCAATCAGCCCCAGCATTTT. The whole variable domain, remainder taken from reference TRBV19 and TRBJ1-5, is DGGITQSPKYLFRKEGQNVTLSCEQNLNHDAMYWYRQDPGQGLRLIYYSQIVNDFQKGDIAEGYSVSREKKESFPLTVTSAQKNPTAFYLCASSPAGGRGNQPQHFGDGTRLSIL.

For this clonotype: A read error may explain this, as a much larger clone is one base away. This sequence joins TRBV6-1 and TRBJ1-1; 7 nucleotides agree with TRBD1. Germline V gene lookup returns CDR1 MNHNS and CDR2 SASEGT. The V and J ends lost 9 bases and 3 bases, in that order; junction bases with no gene match: 10. The CDR3 is made up of 14 amino acids. The CDR3 loop reads CARKQGPPDTEAFF. The CDR3 nucleotides are TGTGCCAGAAAACAGGGGCCCCCGGACACTGAAGCTTTCTTT.

This clonotype was detected many times. This chain uses TRBV5-1 with TRBJ2-7; D not resolved. The germline V gene has CDR1 SGHRS and CDR2 YFSETQ. The CDR3 is made up of 14 amino acids. V shed 2 bases and J shed 0 bases, with 9 bases lying between them. Written as DNA, the CDR3 is TGCGCCAGCAGCTTCCGACACAACTCCTACGAGCAGTACTTC. Protein product: CASSFRHNSYEQYF.

This clonotype appeared many times. The chain carries TRBV4-3 and TRBJ2-1; D may be TRBD1 (5 bases). The germline CDR1 and CDR2 sequences are LGHNA and YSLEER. The CDR3 covers 16 residues. V was trimmed by 0 bases and J by 2 bases, leaving 11 bases between them. Here the CDR3 DNA reads TGCGCCAGCAGCCAAGATTGGCAGGGTCCCTACAATGAGCAGTTCTTC. Protein product: CASSQDWQGPYNEQFF.

This clonotype was detected ten times or more. The V and J genes are TRBV20-1 and TRBJ2-7; the match to TRBD2 covers 15 bases. Losses at the gene ends were 5 bases for V and 3 bases for J; bases not matched to a gene: 17. The germline gives CDR1 DFQATT, CDR2 SNEGSKA (reference sequence). The CDR3 loop spans 19 amino acids. The CDR3 is CSARFRGLAGGSWNYEQYF. Here the CDR3 DNA reads TGCAGTGCTCGGTTTCGGGGACTAGCGGGAGGTTCCTGGAACTACGAGCAGTACTTC.

To note about this clonotype: A much more abundant neighbour one base away suggests this may be a read error. The chain joins TRBV19 to TRBJ1-2; D gene ambiguous. The CDR3 length is 13 residues. Germline values: CDR1 LNHDA, CDR2 SQIVND (reference sequence). The CDR3 is CASSMVALYGCTF. DNA of the CDR3: TGTGCCAGTAGTATGGTTGCTCTCTATGGCTGCACCTTC.

This clonotype came up many times. The chain links TRBV12-3 or TRBV12-4 to TRBJ1-5; D is perhaps TRBD1 (6 bases). Trimming took off 3 bases at V and 3 bases at J, with 9 bases between the two ends. The CDR3 has 14 residues. The chain's CDR3 is CASSFTGFNQPQHF. DNA for the CDR3: TGTGCCAGCAGTTTCACAGGGTTCAATCAGCCCCAGCATTTT.

The V call is TRBV30, the J call TRBJ1-5, with unresolved D. Germline V gene sequence: CDR1 GTSNPN, CDR2 SVGIG (reference sequence). Trimming took 4 bases from V and 0 from J, leaving 10 bases between them. CDR3 size: 14 residues. CDR3 nucleotide sequence: TGTGCCTGGACAGCCACGCATAGCAATCAGCCCCAGCATTTT. Amino acids: CAWTATHSNQPQHF. Complete variable domain (other parts from reference TRBV30 and TRBJ1-5): SQTIHQWPATLVQPVGSPLSLECTVEGTSNPNLYWYRQAAGRGLQLLFYSVGIGQISSEVPQNLSASRPQDRQFILSSKKLLLSDSGFYLCAWTATHSNQPQHFGDGTRLSIL.

This clonotype has a count of ten or more. This chain uses TRBV6-5 with TRBJ1-4, with D unclear. The CDR3 length is 14 residues. V was shortened by 0 bases and J by 4 bases, with 6 bases between the two germline ends. In germline, CDR1 is MNHEY, CDR2 SVGAGI. This CDR3 reads CASSYSGINEKLFF. The CDR3 DNA follows: TGTGCCAGCAGTTACTCCGGGATTAATGAAAAACTGTTTTTT.